The rows below give T cell receptor beta chains drawn from one sample of a study of blood T cell repertoires in COVID-19. TCRdb keeps only in-frame clones here, not all; method: immunoSEQ multiplex PCR. In the table there are about 34,000 clones, around 91% of which are singletons. Sequenced material: peripheral blood. These receptors were collected from a man older than 75 with acute or convalescent COVID-19. CDR3s include the opening cysteine and the closing phenylalanine or tryptophan. Fields, in order: clone size, J gene, V gene, CDR3 length, D gene, CDR3 DNA, CDR3 protein. D genes are given only for firm matches. Size tells how often a clone was seen (once, few, many) or the class of an expanded clone, and some rows leave it out.

. | TRBJ2-7 | TRBV3-1/TRBV3-2 | 16 | TRBD2 | TGTGCCAGCAGCCAAGATTCGAGCGGGGGGAGGTACGAGCAGTACTTC | CASSQDSSGGRYEQYF
. | TRBJ1-5 | TRBV11-2 | 15 | . | TGTGCCAGCAGCCGAGAGAGGACAGTCGATCAGCCCCAGCATTTT | CASSRERTVDQPQHF
. | TRBJ1-1 | TRBV3-1/TRBV3-2 | 14 | TRBD1 | TGTGCCAGCAGCACCCGGGACAGAGGGTCTGAAGCTTTCTTT | CASSTRDRGSEAFF
. | TRBJ1-4 | TRBV7-2 | 14 | TRBD1 | TGTGCCAGCAGTTTGGGACAGGGGTTTGAAAAACTGTTTTTT | CASSLGQGFEKLFF
. | TRBJ2-2 | TRBV2 | 13 | . | TGTGCCAGCGGACTAACGAACACCGGGGAGCTGTTTTTT | CASGLTNTGELFF
. | TRBJ2-5 | TRBV3-1/TRBV3-2 | 15 | . | TGTGCCAGCAGCCATGACAGGCTGTACCAAGAGACCCAGTACTTC | CASSHDRLYQETQYF
. | TRBJ1-5 | TRBV19 | 14 | TRBD1 | TGTGCCAGTAGTAGAACAGGGGACCGTCAGCCCCAGCATTTT | CASSRTGDRQPQHF
. | TRBJ1-4 | TRBV14 | 17 | TRBD1 | TGTGCCAGCAGCCAAGAGCAGGGGACAGCCTTGCGAGGAAAACTGTTTTTT | CASSQEQGTALRGKLFF
once | TRBJ1-6 | TRBV23-1 | 15 | TRBD1 | TGCGCCAGCAGTCTAAGGACAGGGGATAATTCACCCCTCCACTTT | CASSLRTGDNSPLHF
. | TRBJ1-2 | TRBV5-1 | 17 | TRBD1 | TGCGCCAGCAGCTTGGAGGTGACAGGGGGGTTTAACTATGGCTACACCTTC | CASSLEVTGGFNYGYTF